This TCR beta chain is from a study of graft-versus-host responses after intestinal transplantation. Study information: The recipients all started with anti-thymocyte globulin induction and then took tacrolimus and steroids for around 3 years.

Per germline, CDR1 MNHEY and CDR2 SVGAGI. J gave up 5 bases and V 1 base, and 10 bases lay outside the gene matches. CDR3 size: 16 residues. Findings and limits, study-wide: Clonal ratios of graft-versus-host to host-versus-graft in allografts were high for patients exhibiting graft-donor T cell macrochimerism.

Concerning this clone: The antigen is undetermined.

Repertoires were generated with immunoSEQ multiplex PCR, while TCRdb's copy carries only in-frame clones and drops some. The data contain around 96,000 clones, approximately 90% of them seen just once; the ten biggest clones take up 0.15% to 0.2%. Sequenced here: unstimulated CD4+ T cells sorted from spleen or lymph node cells, sampled before intestinal transplant. The rearrangement links TRBV6-5 to TRBJ2-7; TRBD2 aligns across 8 bases. The receptor was isolated from a human donor who received an intestinal transplant. The CDR3, as DNA: TGTGCCAGCAGTTACTTTCGTTCCGGGGGGGCTAACGAGCAGTACTTC. Its translation: CASSYFRSGGANEQYF.